This TCR beta chain was profiled in a study of spatial heterogeneity in lung cancer. As for the study in general: Detection consistently yielded more beta chains than alpha chains. Every unique TCR and UMI combination, on average, appeared more than ten times in raw reads.

This clonotype has more than one count but fewer than ten. Unique molecular identifiers, one per molecule, were present on every TCR cDNA molecule. Via MiXCR, TCRdb re-called the 5' RACE reads, giving one row per CDR3 protein. The table shows some 11,000 distinct CDR3 sequences, with roughly 6.2% occurring only once. As for time point: sample taken at primary tumor resection. TCRs were sequenced from unsorted whole RNA of tumor, nontumor lung or PBMC. The donors comprised 70 to 85 untreated early-stage non-small cell lung cancer patients. The starting material was normal lung tissue next to the tumor, obtained at surgery. This receptor was taken from a male donor with early-stage non-small cell lung cancer.

The CDR3 loop reads CASSQRGKGVQVNYGYTF. The CDR3 DNA reads TGTGCCAGCAGCCAAAGAGGGAAGGGTGTGCAGGTTAACTATGGCTACACCTTC. The chain couples TRBV3-1 to TRBJ1-2; the D is unclear. This CDR3 has 18 amino acids. V shed 2 bases and J shed 1 base, with 20 bases lying between them. Germline V CDR1 and CDR2: LGHDT, YNNKEL (reference sequence).